This T cell receptor (beta chain) emerged from a study of neurological immune-mediated disorders. General study findings and limits: Phylogenetic grouping put 18 of 34 multiple sclerosis patients' repertoires into one related-CDR3 cluster, a possible signature.

Trimming took 1 base from V and 8 from J, leaving 12 bases between them. The CDR3 runs 13 residues. CDR1 and CDR2 from the germline V gene are DFQATT and SNEGSKA (reference sequence). The unsorted libraries were prepared from 2 million PBMCs (stored at -80 C). This clonotype was observed a few times. Its antigen is undetermined. One entry per CDR3 protein, called by TCRdb with MiXCR from the 5' RACE reads. The sample includes 60,000 to 85,000 distinct CDR3 sequences, roughly 4.9% of them seen just once. This sequence originates from a woman aged 70-85 years with multiple sclerosis. The sequencing sample was made of PBMCs. The J gene is TRBJ2-1, the V gene TRBV20-1, with D perhaps TRBD1 (6 bases). The CDR3 DNA reads as TGCAGTGCTAGAGTACAGGGTCTGGATGAGCAGTTCTTC. Translated: CSARVQGLDEQFF.